This TCR beta chain was sequenced for a study of blood T cell repertoires in COVID-19 (TCRdb year 2020). About the investigation overall: Samples from collaborators originated in the United States, Italy and Spain and spanned both the acute and convalescent phases of COVID-19. The material from the prospective study consisted of cDNA or gDNA derived from T cells, B-cell-depleted T cells, or PBMCs. The dataset comprised deeply sampled blood TCRbeta repertoires from subjects exposed to, actively infected with, or recovered from COVID-19. The repertoires were made available in a free public database intended to serve as a resource for research on the immune response to SARS-CoV-2. Samples were obtained from the ongoing ImmuneRACE study (first 160 participants) and from approximately 1,200 subjects provided by 6 global collaborators. Nearly every sample came with metadata listing a de-identified subject ID, COVID-19 status, age in years and sex. HLA class I and class II types, where available, came from metadata supplied by the sample provider rather than from assay-based typing.

The research as a whole found: Clinical and demographic metadata were provided uncurated, with the amount varying by source and participant.

Turning to this clone: Which antigen it targets is not known. Base-call qualities are not available, and no considerably larger clone is one nucleotide away.

The immunoSEQ Assay, a bias-controlled multiplex PCR, was used to amplify TCRbeta CDR3 regions from genomic DNA. In the original analysis: The number of nucleated cells in each sample was estimated by amplification of reference gene primers within the assay. To quantify the absolute abundance of each unique TCRbeta CDR3 rearrangement, sequence reads were collapsed and filtered. For each sample, productive Simpson clonality was calculated as the square root of Simpson's diversity index over productive rearrangements. The source is immuneACCESS, and TCRdb retained only in-frame sequences with V and J called. Part of the clones is not carried over; for the studies checked, unresolved V genes explain less than half of this, and the remainder is unexplained. The DNA gave D and trimming, while V, J and clone size come from that table. This sample holds 170,000 or so clones; 65% to 85% were observed only once. About 7% of the sample rests with the top ten.

At one collaborating source in Seattle, patients were enrolled during active infection and were followed longitudinally through the course of disease. Collaborating institutions collected whole blood in K2EDTA tubes following their own protocols. For TCRbeta analysis, collaborator samples were shipped as frozen whole blood, as isolated PBMCs, or as DNA extracted from either sample type. This TCR was recovered from a woman in her forties with COVID-19, enrolled during active disease. Sequencing was done on a sample of peripheral blood.

The DNA reads TGTGCCAGCAGCTTACGACAGGGGGCGTATGAGCAGTTCTTC. Its product reads: CASSLRQGAYEQFF. The chain is encoded by TRBV5-4 joined to TRBJ2-1; TRBD1 agrees with 10 junctional bases. The germline V gene (reference sequence) provides CDR1 SGHNT and CDR2 YYREEE. The CDR3 has 14 amino acids, counting the end cysteine and phenylalanine. Of all the DNA, just the CDR3 is kept, 42 bases in frame from base 1. Trimming removed 2 bases from V and 8 bases from J; the gene matches leave 4 bases unexplained.